This is a list of T cell receptor beta chains from one sample in a study of blood T cell repertoires in COVID-19. Method: immunoSEQ multiplex PCR; TCRdb's copy keeps in-frame clones and lacks some. The table has around 200,000 clones, about 86% seen once. What was sequenced was peripheral blood. The receptors were sampled from a man in his fifties or sixties with active or convalescent COVID-19. Each CDR3 is given with its conserved first and last residue. Each record gives: D gene, CDR3 length, V gene, J gene, clone size, CDR3 protein, CDR3 DNA. The D gene is left open where the match is weak. The size of a clone is reported for some rows only, either as once, few or many, or as a class for expanded clones.

D: .; length: 14; V: TRBV5-1; J: TRBJ1-1; size: .; CDR3: CASSAGPSNTEAFF; DNA: TGCGCCAGCAGCGCGGGACCCTCGAACACTGAAGCTTTCTTT
D: .; length: 18; V: TRBV4-3; J: TRBJ2-2; size: few; CDR3: CASSRRIGTALNTGELFF; DNA: TGCGCCAGCAGCCGTCGAATCGGGACTGCTCTTAACACCGGGGAGCTGTTTTTT
D: TRBD1; length: 16; V: TRBV28; J: TRBJ2-3; size: .; CDR3: CASSLGQGYSTDTQYF; DNA: TGTGCCAGCAGTCTAGGACAGGGGTATAGCACAGATACGCAGTATTTT
D: TRBD1; length: 12; V: TRBV3-1/TRBV3-2; J: TRBJ1-6; size: few; CDR3: CASSQEGQPIHF; DNA: TGTGCCAGCAGCCAGGAGGGACAGCCCATCCACTTT
D: .; length: 17; V: TRBV23-1; J: TRBJ1-3; size: once; CDR3: CASSPPLTGFSGNTIYF; DNA: TGCGCCAGCAGTCCCCCCCTGACAGGCTTTTCTGGAAACACCATATATTTT
D: .; length: 14; V: TRBV19; J: TRBJ1-6; size: .; CDR3: CASSMGGENSPLHF; DNA: TGTGCCAGTAGTATGGGGGGAGAGAATTCACCCCTCCACTTT
D: .; length: 13; V: TRBV12-3/TRBV12-4; J: TRBJ1-1; size: .; CDR3: CASSFRGNTEAFF; DNA: TGTGCCAGCAGTTTCCGGGGAAACACTGAAGCTTTCTTT
D: .; length: 16; V: TRBV9; J: TRBJ2-1; size: few; CDR3: CASSVGAGHSYNEQFF; DNA: TGTGCCAGCAGCGTAGGTGCGGGGCACTCCTACAATGAGCAGTTCTTC
D: .; length: 13; V: TRBV5-1; J: TRBJ2-5; size: few; CDR3: CASSLQGPETQYF; DNA: TGCGCCAGCAGCTTGCAGGGTCCAGAGACCCAGTACTTC
D: .; length: 14; V: TRBV3-1/TRBV3-2; J: TRBJ2-7; size: .; CDR3: CASSQRQATYEQYF; DNA: TGTGCCAGCAGCCAAAGACAGGCCACCTACGAGCAGTACTTC
D: TRBD2; length: 13; V: TRBV6-5; J: TRBJ2-1; size: few; CDR3: CASGEGPYNEQFF; DNA: TGTGCCAGCGGGGAGGGACCATACAATGAGCAGTTCTTC
D: .; length: 15; V: TRBV19; J: TRBJ1-3; size: .; CDR3: CASTLDSSSGNTIYF; DNA: TGTGCCAGTACCCTAGATTCCTCCTCTGGAAACACCATATATTTT
D: TRBD1; length: 14; V: TRBV12-5; J: TRBJ2-5; size: .; CDR3: CASGEGQVIETQYF; DNA: TGTGCTAGTGGAGAAGGACAGGTGATCGAGACCCAGTACTTC
D: TRBD1; length: 17; V: TRBV28; J: TRBJ1-2; size: .; CDR3: CAIRPPTGQGAGSGYTF; DNA: TGTGCCATCCGACCTCCTACGGGACAGGGGGCCGGTAGCGGCTACACCTTC
D: .; length: 14; V: TRBV11-3; J: TRBJ1-1; size: .; CDR3: CASSLQGPNTEAFF; DNA: TGTGCCAGCAGCTTACAGGGCCCGAACACTGAAGCTTTCTTT
D: TRBD2; length: 13; V: TRBV6-5; J: TRBJ2-7; size: .; CDR3: CASRRGLSYEQYF; DNA: TGTGCCAGCCGTCGGGGACTATCCTACGAGCAGTACTTC
D: TRBD2; length: 15; V: TRBV5-1; J: TRBJ2-3; size: .; CDR3: CASSGGGLGTDTQYF; DNA: TGCGCCAGCAGCGGCGGGGGGCTGGGCACAGATACGCAGTATTTT
D: TRBD2; length: 16; V: TRBV4-1; J: TRBJ2-1; size: .; CDR3: CASSQPGLATHNEQFF; DNA: TGCGCCAGCAGCCAGCCGGGACTAGCGACTCACAATGAGCAGTTCTTC
D: .; length: 13; V: TRBV5-1; J: TRBJ1-1; size: few; CDR3: CASSFGKGGEAFF; DNA: TGCGCCAGCAGCTTCGGGAAAGGCGGTGAAGCTTTCTTT
D: .; length: 17; V: TRBV12-5; J: TRBJ2-2; size: .; CDR3: CASALVSGTYDTGELFF; DNA: TGTGCTAGTGCTTTGGTCTCGGGGACTTATGACACCGGGGAGCTGTTTTTT
D: .; length: 12; V: TRBV6-5; J: TRBJ1-1; size: .; CDR3: CASSPTGLEAFF; DNA: TGTGCCAGCAGTCCCACAGGGCTCGAAGCTTTCTTT
D: .; length: 15; V: TRBV13; J: TRBJ1-2; size: .; CDR3: CASSFRGASDYGYTF; DNA: TGTGCCAGCAGCTTTCGGGGGGCCTCTGACTATGGCTACACCTTC
D: TRBD1; length: 15; V: TRBV19; J: TRBJ2-7; size: .; CDR3: CASSIATGSTYEQYF; DNA: TGTGCCAGTAGTATAGCGACAGGGTCTACCTACGAGCAGTACTTC
D: TRBD1; length: 15; V: TRBV2; J: TRBJ2-6; size: .; CDR3: CASSGTGAGANVLTF; DNA: TGTGCCAGCAGTGGGACAGGGGCCGGGGCCAACGTCCTGACTTTC
D: TRBD1; length: 13; V: TRBV5-1; J: TRBJ1-1; size: .; CDR3: CASSSGGRAEAFF; DNA: TGCGCCAGCAGCTCAGGGGGCCGGGCTGAAGCTTTCTTT
D: TRBD1; length: 14; V: TRBV28; J: TRBJ1-2; size: .; CDR3: CASSSYQGDYGYTF; DNA: TGTGCCAGCAGTTCATATCAGGGGGACTATGGCTACACCTTC
D: TRBD1; length: 16; V: TRBV18; J: TRBJ2-1; size: .; CDR3: CASSDLEVRGLDEQFF; DNA: TGTGCCAGCTCGGACCTGGAAGTCAGGGGGCTTGATGAGCAGTTCTTC
D: .; length: 14; V: TRBV9; J: TRBJ2-2; size: once; CDR3: CASSVGGNTGELFF; DNA: TGTGCCAGCAGCGTAGGAGGGAACACCGGGGAGCTGTTTTTT
D: TRBD1; length: 15; V: TRBV19; J: TRBJ1-4; size: few; CDR3: CASTVLGTGEEKLFF; DNA: TGTGCCAGTACCGTGTTAGGGACAGGGGAGGAAAAACTGTTTTTT
D: TRBD2; length: 14; V: TRBV7-2; J: TRBJ2-3; size: .; CDR3: CASSRRLASDTQYF; DNA: TGTGCCAGCAGCCGGCGACTAGCGTCAGATACGCAGTATTTT
D: TRBD1; length: 15; V: TRBV6-5; J: TRBJ1-5; size: .; CDR3: CASRPGQGEGQPQHF; DNA: TGTGCCAGCAGACCCGGACAGGGGGAAGGTCAGCCCCAGCATTTT
D: TRBD1; length: 16; V: TRBV7-8; J: TRBJ1-6; size: .; CDR3: CASSPRDRGLNSPLHF; DNA: TGTGCCAGCAGCCCCCGGGACAGGGGGCTTAATTCACCCCTCCACTTT
D: TRBD1; length: 15; V: TRBV7-9; J: TRBJ1-6; size: .; CDR3: CASSRGTGPNSPLHF; DNA: TGTGCCAGCAGCCGCGGGACAGGGCCCAATTCACCCCTCCACTTT
D: .; length: 14; V: TRBV28; J: TRBJ2-7; size: .; CDR3: CASSLDSSVDEQYF; DNA: TGTGCCAGCAGTTTGGACAGCTCCGTGGACGAGCAGTACTTC
D: .; length: 16; V: TRBV5-1; J: TRBJ1-1; size: .; CDR3: CASSLVGGSMNTEAFF; DNA: TGCGCCAGCAGCTTGGTCGGGGGAAGCATGAACACTGAAGCTTTCTTT
D: TRBD1; length: 15; V: TRBV7-6; J: TRBJ1-4; size: .; CDR3: CASSLDRGLGEKLFF; DNA: TGTGCCAGCAGCTTAGATAGGGGGCTGGGTGAAAAACTGTTTTTT
D: .; length: 14; V: TRBV30; J: TRBJ2-2; size: .; CDR3: CAWSVGGVNWELFF; DNA: TGTGCCTGGAGTGTAGGGGGAGTTAACTGGGAGCTGTTTTTT
D: .; length: 15; V: TRBV19; J: TRBJ1-2; size: few; CDR3: CASSPSGGREGGYTF; DNA: TGTGCCAGTAGCCCATCCGGAGGGAGGGAAGGCGGCTACACCTTC
D: .; length: 14; V: TRBV19; J: TRBJ1-1; size: .; CDR3: CATRYSGAGTEAFF; DNA: TGTGCCACCCGTTACTCAGGGGCTGGGACTGAAGCTTTCTTT
D: TRBD2; length: 14; V: TRBV5-1; J: TRBJ2-5; size: .; CDR3: CASSPGGAQETQYF; DNA: TGCGCCAGCAGCCCGGGGGGGGCGCAAGAGACCCAGTACTTC
D: .; length: 13; V: TRBV19; J: TRBJ2-3; size: .; CDR3: CASRYRETDTQYF; DNA: TGTGCCAGTAGGTATCGGGAAACAGATACGCAGTATTTT
D: .; length: 13; V: TRBV19; J: TRBJ2-3; size: .; CDR3: CASGEGGTDTQYF; DNA: TGTGCCAGTGGAGAGGGGGGCACAGATACGCAGTATTTT
D: TRBD1; length: 14; V: TRBV7-2; J: TRBJ2-7; size: .; CDR3: CASSAQGQGNEQYF; DNA: TGTGCCAGCAGCGCACAGGGACAGGGTAACGAGCAGTACTTC
D: .; length: 12; V: TRBV29-1; J: TRBJ2-2; size: .; CDR3: CSVVRGTGELFF; DNA: TGCAGCGTTGTTAGGGGGACCGGGGAGCTGTTTTTT
D: .; length: 14; V: TRBV2; J: TRBJ1-3; size: .; CDR3: CASSGRTKGNTIYF; DNA: TGTGCCAGCAGTGGTCGGACAAAAGGAAACACCATATATTTT
D: TRBD1; length: 15; V: TRBV7-3; J: TRBJ1-6; size: .; CDR3: CASSLIGQGNSPLHF; DNA: TGTGCCAGCAGCTTAATCGGACAGGGCAATTCACCCCTCCACTTT
D: TRBD1; length: 14; V: TRBV18; J: TRBJ1-2; size: few; CDR3: CASSGDRGPYGYTF; DNA: TGTGCCAGCTCAGGCGACAGGGGGCCCTATGGCTACACCTTC
D: TRBD1; length: 12; V: TRBV11-3; J: TRBJ2-7; size: few; CDR3: CASSSTGDEQYF; DNA: TGTGCCAGCAGCTCCACAGGGGACGAGCAGTACTTC
D: .; length: 13; V: TRBV19; J: TRBJ2-7; size: .; CDR3: CASSPTLDYEQYF; DNA: TGTGCCAGTAGTCCGACTCTTGATTACGAGCAGTACTTC
D: .; length: 13; V: TRBV14; J: TRBJ1-2; size: .; CDR3: CASSQGGGFGYTF; DNA: TGTGCCAGCAGCCAAGGCGGAGGGTTCGGCTACACCTTC
D: TRBD2; length: 17; V: TRBV28; J: TRBJ2-7; size: .; CDR3: CASSLQSSRAGPYEQYF; DNA: TGTGCCAGCAGTTTACAGTCGTCGCGAGCGGGGCCCTACGAGCAGTACTTC
D: .; length: 15; V: TRBV24-1; J: TRBJ1-3; size: .; CDR3: CATSDSALSGNTIYF; DNA: TGTGCCACCAGTGATTCAGCGCTATCTGGAAACACCATATATTTT
D: .; length: 11; V: TRBV7-9; J: TRBJ2-1; size: .; CDR3: CASSPTWEQFF; DNA: TGTGCCAGCAGTCCAACATGGGAGCAGTTCTTC
D: .; length: 15; V: TRBV2; J: TRBJ1-5; size: .; CDR3: CASSEALGSNQPQHF; DNA: TGTGCCAGCAGTGAAGCGCTAGGCAGCAATCAGCCCCAGCATTTT
D: .; length: 13; V: TRBV24-1; J: TRBJ1-1; size: few; CDR3: CATSEPYRDEAFF; DNA: TGTGCCACCAGTGAACCTTACAGGGATGAAGCTTTCTTT
D: TRBD1; length: 15; V: TRBV11-1; J: TRBJ2-1; size: .; CDR3: CASSLVGQEYNEQFF; DNA: TGTGCCAGCAGCTTAGTAGGACAGGAGTACAATGAGCAGTTCTTC
D: .; length: 16; V: TRBV5-1; J: TRBJ2-2; size: .; CDR3: CASSFAGAANTGELFF; DNA: TGCGCCAGCAGCTTCGCGGGGGCCGCGAACACCGGGGAGCTGTTTTTT